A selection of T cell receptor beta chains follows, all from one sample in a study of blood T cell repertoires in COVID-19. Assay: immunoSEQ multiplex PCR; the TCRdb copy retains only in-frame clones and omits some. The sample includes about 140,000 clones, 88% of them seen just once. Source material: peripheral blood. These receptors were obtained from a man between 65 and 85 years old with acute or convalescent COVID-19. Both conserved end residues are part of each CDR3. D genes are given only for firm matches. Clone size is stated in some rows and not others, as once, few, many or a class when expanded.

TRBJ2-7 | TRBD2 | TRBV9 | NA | CASSVLAVEDEQYF | TGTGCCAGCAGCGTTCTAGCGGTAGAAGACGAGCAGTACTTC
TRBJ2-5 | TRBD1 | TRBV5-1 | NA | CASSSGQAQETQYF | TGCGCCAGCAGCTCGGGACAGGCCCAAGAGACCCAGTACTTC
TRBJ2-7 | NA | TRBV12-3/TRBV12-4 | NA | CASSDSESYEQYF | TGTGCCAGCAGTGACAGTGAGTCCTACGAGCAGTACTTC
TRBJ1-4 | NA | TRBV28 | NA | CASRGNDRPEKLFF | TGTGCCAGCAGAGGGAATGACAGGCCCGAAAAACTGTTTTTT
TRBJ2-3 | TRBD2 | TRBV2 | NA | CASRGTSGGTDTQYF | TGTGCCAGCAGGGGGACTAGCGGGGGCACAGATACGCAGTATTTT
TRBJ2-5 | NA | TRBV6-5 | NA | CASSYSGEETQYF | TGTGCCAGCAGTTACTCCGGGGAAGAGACCCAGTACTTC
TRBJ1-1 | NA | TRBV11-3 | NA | CASSSPNSELKNTEAFF | TGTGCCAGCAGCTCCCCGAATAGCGAGCTCAAGAACACTGAAGCTTTCTTT
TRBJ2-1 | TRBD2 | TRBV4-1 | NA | CASSVGLAVYNEQFF | TGCGCCAGCAGCGTCGGACTAGCGGTATACAATGAGCAGTTCTTC
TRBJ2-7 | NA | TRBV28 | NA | CASSLIQGGEQYF | TGTGCCAGCAGTTTAATACAGGGCGGAGAGCAGTACTTC
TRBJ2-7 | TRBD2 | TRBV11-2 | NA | CASSTGLAGLLYEQYF | TGTGCCAGCAGCACAGGACTAGCGGGATTACTCTACGAGCAGTACTTC
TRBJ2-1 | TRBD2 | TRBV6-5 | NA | CASSPSGGAINEQFF | TGTGCCAGCAGTCCTAGCGGGGGGGCCATCAATGAGCAGTTCTTC
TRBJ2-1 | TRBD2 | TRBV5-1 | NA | CASSSSSGTYNEQFF | TGCGCCAGCAGCTCTTCTAGCGGCACCTACAATGAGCAGTTCTTC
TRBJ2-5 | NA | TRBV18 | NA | CASSPPGSQETQYF | TGTGCCAGCTCACCACCGGGGAGCCAAGAGACCCAGTACTTC
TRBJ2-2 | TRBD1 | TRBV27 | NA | CASSTGQLNTGELFF | TGTGCCAGCAGTACGGGACAGCTGAACACCGGGGAGCTGTTTTTT
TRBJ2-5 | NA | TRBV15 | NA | CATSRTGPGGPEGAQYF | TGTGCCACCAGCAGAACAGGACCGGGCGGCCCAGAGGGGGCCCAGTACTTC
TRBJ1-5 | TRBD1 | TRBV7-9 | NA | CASSLWFGTGENQPQHF | TGTGCCAGCAGCTTATGGTTCGGGACAGGGGAGAATCAGCCCCAGCATTTT
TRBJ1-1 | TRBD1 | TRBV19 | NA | CASSTDRGLRGKKTEAFF | TGTGCCAGTAGTACCGACAGGGGGCTTAGAGGGAAGAAGACTGAAGCTTTCTTT
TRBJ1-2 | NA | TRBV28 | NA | CAIMIENYGYTF | TGTGCCATTATGATTGAGAACTATGGCTACACCTTC
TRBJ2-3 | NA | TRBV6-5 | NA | CASSTAATDTQYF | TGTGCCAGCAGTACCGCGGCCACAGATACGCAGTATTTT
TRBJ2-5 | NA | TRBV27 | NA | CASSALGGAGLEETQYF | TGTGCCAGCAGTGCCCTTGGGGGGGCGGGTCTAGAAGAGACCCAGTACTTC
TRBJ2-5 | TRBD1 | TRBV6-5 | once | CASSRDRDGETQYF | TGTGCCAGCAGCCGAGACAGGGACGGGGAGACCCAGTACTTC